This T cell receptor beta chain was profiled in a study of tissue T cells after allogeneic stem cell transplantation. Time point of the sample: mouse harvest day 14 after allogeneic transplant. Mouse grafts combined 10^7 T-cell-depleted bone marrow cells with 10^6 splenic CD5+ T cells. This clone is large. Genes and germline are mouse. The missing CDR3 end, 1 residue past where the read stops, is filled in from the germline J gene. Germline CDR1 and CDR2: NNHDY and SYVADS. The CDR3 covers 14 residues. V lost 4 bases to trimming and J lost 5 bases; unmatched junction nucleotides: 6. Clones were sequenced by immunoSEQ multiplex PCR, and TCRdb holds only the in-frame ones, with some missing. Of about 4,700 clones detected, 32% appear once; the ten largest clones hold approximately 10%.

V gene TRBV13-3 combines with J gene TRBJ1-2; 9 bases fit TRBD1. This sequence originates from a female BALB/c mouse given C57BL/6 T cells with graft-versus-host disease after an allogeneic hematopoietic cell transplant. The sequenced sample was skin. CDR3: CASSYRGRGSDYTF. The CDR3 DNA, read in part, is TGTGCCAGCAGTTACAGGGGGCGGGGATCCGACTACACC.